The following is a T cell receptor beta chain sequence with its context. With 0 bases removed from V and 9 bases from J, the gap between germline ends came to 4 bases. The CDR3 consists of 11 residues. In germline, CDR1 is SGDLS, CDR2 YYNGEE. Produced via immunoSEQ multiplex PCR; TCRdb's table is partial and in-frame only. This table has around 80,000 clones, over 75% appearing once. The data stem from a study of control samples from healthy donors and cancer patients. V gene TRBV9 combines with J gene TRBJ2-1; no clear D. The receptor comes from a man aged 45 to 65 in good health. The source material was blood. The CDR3 sequence: CASSVDSEQFF. CDR3 nucleotide sequence: TGTGCCAGCAGCGTAGACAGTGAGCAGTTCTTC.